One sample yielded the 29 T cell receptor beta chains listed below, sequenced in a study of CD8 T cells in Susac syndrome. Random hexamers were used to reverse transcribe roughly 0.45 to 1 ug of RNA. TCRdb re-analysed the immunoSEQ multiplex PCR reads in MiXCR, keeping a single row per CDR3 protein. The sample shows fewer than 200,000 distinct CDR3 sequences, roughly 95% of them seen only once. Sequencing input: CD4+ T cells from PBMCs. All receptors come from a human donor in good health.

The chain recombines TRBV29-1 with TRBJ1-1; D remains unclear. The V end lost 3 bases, the J end lost 1 base, and 6 bases lay between the germline ends. The CDR3 consists of 12 residues. Per the germline V gene, CDR1 is SQVTM and CDR2 is ANQGSEA. The CDR3 loop reads CSVEGRNTEAFF. CDR3 nucleotide sequence: TGCAGCGTTGAGGGCAGGAACACTGAAGCTTTCTTT.

V is TRBV3-1 and J is TRBJ2-5; tentative D call: TRBD2 (6 bases). The length of the CDR3 is 15 residues. V was pared by 2 bases and J by 2 bases, with 12 bases between. CDR1 is LGHDT and CDR2 is YNNKEL in the germline V gene (reference sequence). The CDR3 loop is CASSQSRGPQETQYF. CDR3 sequence (DNA): TGTGCCAGCAGCCAATCGCGGGGACCACAAGAGACCCAGTACTTC.

This clonotype was observed a single time. The rearrangement links TRBV30 to TRBJ1-5; 7 positions agree with TRBD1. Germline lookup yields CDR1 GTSNPN and CDR2 SVGIG (reference sequence). J was trimmed by 3 bases and V by 2 bases; bases with no gene match: 7. This CDR3 contains 15 residues. The CDR3 loop is CAWSRQGPINQPQHF. CDR3 coding DNA: TGTGCCTGGAGTCGACAGGGTCCGATCAATCAGCCCCAGCATTTT.

V usage is TRBV4-3 and J usage is TRBJ2-3; the D gene is possibly TRBD1 (6 bases). Looked up from germline, CDR1 is LGHNA and CDR2 is YSLEER. V gave up 2 bases and J gave up 6 bases, with 15 bases separating them. The CDR3 totals 15 residues. This chain's CDR3 is CASSQSGAFGDTQYF. The CDR3, as DNA: TGCGCCAGCAGCCAATCAGGGGCCTTCGGGGATACGCAGTATTTT.

This clonotype was recorded once. This rearrangement joins TRBV19 to TRBJ2-7, with D unclear. This CDR3 has 11 residues. V was clipped by 2 bases and J by 5 bases, with 4 bases between them. Germline V gene sequence: CDR1 LNHDA, CDR2 SQIVND (reference sequence). This chain's CDR3 is CASSITDEQYF. In nucleotides, the CDR3 is TGTGCCAGTAGTATAACGGACGAGCAGTACTTC.

This clonotype was counted only a few times. The chain links TRBV18 to TRBJ2-1; 10 nucleotides line up with TRBD1. J gave up 7 bases and V 3 bases, and 3 bases lay outside the gene matches. The CDR3 covers 14 residues. Germline CDR1 is KGHSH and CDR2 is LQKENI. This chain's CDR3 is CASSPGQGINEQFF. DNA for the CDR3: TGTGCCAGCTCACCGGGACAGGGGATAAATGAGCAGTTCTTC.

In this sample, this clonotype turned up once. The CDR3 DNA reads as TGTGCCAGCAGTTTATTGAGCGGACCCTACGAGCAGTACTTC. This sequence encodes CASSLLSGPYEQYF. V usage is TRBV27 and J usage is TRBJ2-7, with a weak D call TRBD2 (5 bases). The CDR3 covers 14 residues. With 1 base removed from V and 2 bases from J, the gap between germline ends came to 9 bases. CDR1 and CDR2 (germline): MNHEY, SMNVEV (reference sequence).

J is TRBJ1-5 and V is TRBV7-3; no clear D. V lost 0 bases to trimming and J lost 5 bases, with 5 bases between them. Per the germline V gene, CDR1 is SGHTA and CDR2 is FQGTGA. The CDR3 contains 13 residues. CDR3 sequence: CASSLTDDQPQHF. CDR3 bases: TGTGCCAGCAGCTTAACGGACGATCAGCCCCAGCATTTT.

For the CDR3, the DNA is TGCGCCAGCAGTCAATATTGGGGGCATGGCTACACCTTC. Encoded protein: CASSQYWGHGYTF. The rearrangement uses TRBV23-1 and TRBJ1-2, with D possibly being TRBD1 (6 bases). TRBV23-1 has ORF status, its function being uncertain. V shed 1 base and J shed 6 bases, with 9 bases lying between them. The length of the CDR3 is 13 residues.

The gene calls are TRBV20-1 and TRBJ1-2; possibly TRBD1 for D (6 bases). The V gene's germline CDR1 is DFQATT and CDR2 SNEGSKA (reference sequence). V was cut by 6 bases and J by 4 bases, with 12 bases left in between. The CDR3 is made up of 12 amino acids. The CDR3 region is CSALQGIYGYTF. DNA of the CDR3: TGCAGTGCCTTACAGGGAATCTATGGCTACACCTTC.

This chain connects TRBV7-2 to TRBJ2-1; 8 bases fit TRBD1. The CDR3 consists of 14 residues. The V segment lost 2 bases and the J segment 8 bases; nucleotides outside the gene matches: 5. Germline CDR1 is SGHTA and CDR2 is FQGNSA. The CDR3 reads CASSLSGQGYEQFF. DNA for the CDR3: TGTGCCAGCAGCTTATCCGGACAGGGTTATGAGCAGTTCTTC.

V usage is TRBV7-9 and J usage is TRBJ2-7; D is possibly TRBD2 (5 bases). The germline CDR1 and CDR2 sequences are SEHNR and FQNEAQ (reference sequence). V was trimmed by 0 bases and J by 9 bases, leaving 9 bases between them. This CDR3 contains 12 residues. The CDR3 sequence is CASSLARGLQYF. DNA of the CDR3: TGTGCCAGCAGCTTAGCGCGTGGACTGCAGTACTTC.

The V gene is TRBV7-2, the J gene TRBJ2-7, with TRBD2 identical over 11 bases. J lost 10 bases, V lost 5 bases, and 4 bases had no gene match. CDR1 is SGHTA and CDR2 is FQGNSA in the germline V gene. This CDR3 is built from 12 residues. The CDR3 sequence is CASSQLAGAQYF. The CDR3 bases are TGTGCCAGCAGCCAACTAGCGGGAGCACAGTACTTC.

The gene calls are TRBV30 and TRBJ1-1; 7 positions agree with TRBD1. This CDR3 has 13 amino acids. J lost 9 bases, V lost 0 bases, and 7 bases had no gene match. The germline CDR1 and CDR2 sequences are GTSNPN and SVGIG (reference sequence). The CDR3 reads CAWSVRGLAQAFF. The CDR3 DNA is TGTGCCTGGAGTGTAAGGGGGCTCGCACAAGCTTTCTTT.

The chain uses TRBV18 and TRBJ2-4, with 8 bases lining up with TRBD1. This CDR3 is 13 amino acids long. The J segment lost 16 bases and the V segment lost 2 bases, leaving 10 bases of the junction unmatched. The germline V gene has CDR1 KGHSH and CDR2 LQKENI. CDR3 nucleotide sequence: TGTGCCAGCTCACCATCCGGACAGGGTTCGGTTTACTTC. Encoded protein: CASSPSGQGSVYF.

This clonotype has just one count. The chain recombines TRBV30 with TRBJ1-1; D is ambiguous. V lost 0 bases to trimming and J lost 10 bases, with 15 bases between them. Germline V CDR1 and CDR2: GTSNPN, SVGIG (reference sequence). The CDR3 covers 13 residues. CDR3 residues: CAWSVHPSMAAFF. The CDR3 DNA reads TGTGCCTGGAGTGTACACCCCTCGATGGCAGCTTTCTTT. The complete variable domain, with remaining parts taken from reference TRBV30 and TRBJ1-1, reads SQTIHQWPATLVQPVGSPLSLECTVEGTSNPNLYWYRQAAGRGLQLLFYSVGIGQISSEVPQNLSASRPQDRQFILSSKKLLLSDSGFYLCAWSVHPSMAAFFGQGTRLTVV.

The sample holds one count of this clonotype. This rearrangement joins TRBV29-1 to TRBJ1-1; D remains unclear. The CDR3 has 10 residues. Germline V CDR1 and CDR2: SQVTM, ANQGSEA. Trimming stripped 6 bases from V and 6 bases from J, with 8 bases between. The CDR3 region has the DNA TGCAGCGTCCCGGGCCCTGAAGCTTTCTTT. The encoded protein is CSVPGPEAFF.

A single count supports this clonotype. V and J are TRBV15 and TRBJ2-5, with a tentative D call TRBD1 (7 bases). The CDR3 is 14 amino acids. The ends were cut back, 2 bases at V and 7 bases at J, with 14 bases in the middle. Germline V gene data show CDR1 as LNHNV and CDR2 as YYDKDF (reference sequence). The CDR3 sequence is CATSRQGGVGTQYF. The CDR3 bases are TGTGCCACCAGCAGACAGGGGGGAGTTGGGACCCAGTACTTC.

The chain combines TRBV24-1 with TRBJ2-2, with D maybe TRBD1 (5 bases). Trimming shortened V by 10 bases and J by 1 base, and 6 bases separated the two germline ends. The CDR3 consists of 12 residues. Germline assignment: CDR1 KGHDR and CDR2 SFDVKD. The CDR3, as DNA: TGTGCCACTGGACAGAACACCGGGGAGCTGTTTTTT. Its protein product is CATGQNTGELFF.

This clonotype is a singleton in its sample. The chain links TRBV29-1 to TRBJ2-7, with TRBD2 as a possible D gene (7 bases). The CDR3 loop spans 13 amino acids. Trimming shortened V by 5 bases and J by 5 bases, and 16 bases separated the two germline ends. The germline CDR1 and CDR2 sequences are SQVTM and ANQGSEA. CDR3 in amino acids: CSVTGLTSDEQYF. CDR3 nucleotide sequence: TGCAGCGTTACAGGGTTAACTAGCGACGAGCAGTACTTC.

V gene TRBV6-5 combines with J gene TRBJ1-2; D perhaps matches TRBD1 (5 bases). Per the germline V gene, CDR1 is MNHEY and CDR2 is SVGAGI. This CDR3 has 14 residues. V was trimmed by 6 bases and J by 6 bases, leaving 17 bases between them. The CDR3 DNA follows: TGTGCCAGCAGAGAAGTCCGGACAAGCAATGGCTACACCTTC. Its translation is CASREVRTSNGYTF.

The J gene is TRBJ1-2, the V gene TRBV29-1; 7 bases are shared with TRBD1. The CDR3 contains 14 residues. V lost 4 bases to trimming and J lost 1 base; unmatched junction nucleotides: 6. Germline V CDR1 and CDR2: SQVTM, ANQGSEA. The CDR3 bases are TGCAGCGTTGTGTCCCACAGGGGTAACTATGGCTACACCTTC. Residues: CSVVSHRGNYGYTF.

This clonotype has only a few counts. The gene calls are TRBV2 and TRBJ2-2; D is ambiguous. V dropped 6 bases and J dropped 1 base, with 6 bases sitting between them. The CDR3 sequence is 13 residues long. Germline V gene sequence: CDR1 SNHLY, CDR2 FYNNEI. The CDR3, as DNA: TGTGCCAGCAGCCAGGAGAACACCGGGGAGCTGTTTTTT. This gives the protein CASSQENTGELFF.

The chain employs TRBV12-3 or TRBV12-4 and TRBJ1-4; D might be TRBD1 (5 bases). V lost 3 bases and J 3 bases, leaving 11 bases between the germline ends. The CDR3 sequence is 15 residues long. The CDR3 loop reads CASSLGEPSNEKLFF. The CDR3 DNA sequence: TGTGCCAGCAGTTTGGGGGAACCCTCTAATGAAAAACTGTTTTTT.

The CDR3, as DNA: TGCAGTGCCCAAAACCCGAGGACAACCTACGAGCAGTACTTC. Translating it yields CSAQNPRTTYEQYF. V is TRBV20-1 and J is TRBJ2-7; weak D call: TRBD1 (5 bases). The CDR3 is 14 amino acids. Trimming stripped 6 bases from V and 2 bases from J, with 17 bases between. CDR1 DFQATT and CDR2 SNEGSKA come from the germline V gene (reference sequence).

The V and J genes are TRBV7-9 and TRBJ1-2, with D hard to call. The CDR3 extends over 16 amino acids. Germline V gene lookup returns CDR1 SEHNR and CDR2 FQNEAQ (reference sequence). Between the trimmed V and J ends, which lost 3 bases and 2 bases, there was a span of 16 bases. The DNA of the CDR3 is TGTGCCAGCAGCTTTGGGATCACGACGAACAACTATGGCTACACCTTC. Protein product: CASSFGITTNNYGYTF.

The CDR3 nucleotides are TGCAGTGCTAGAGAGGGGGGATCGGGGAATCAGCCCCAGCATTTT. Translation: CSAREGGSGNQPQHF. V usage is TRBV20-1 and J usage is TRBJ1-5; a possible D gene is TRBD1 (5 bases). The V end lost 0 bases, the J end lost 4 bases, and 13 bases lay between the germline ends. Germline lookup yields CDR1 DFQATT and CDR2 SNEGSKA (reference sequence). The CDR3 totals 15 residues.

The V call is TRBV7-3, the J call TRBJ2-2; tentatively, D is TRBD1 (6 bases). Trimming stripped 5 bases from V and 6 bases from J, with 13 bases between. This CDR3 comprises 14 residues. CDR1 and CDR2 from the germline V gene are SGHTA and FQGTGA. The CDR3, as DNA: TGTGCCAGCAGCCGAGAACAGGGCGCCGGGGAGCTGTTTTTT. It encodes CASSREQGAGELFF.

The chain recombines TRBV4-2 with TRBJ2-1, with a weak D call TRBD1 (6 bases). This CDR3 region has 12 residues. The V end lost 2 bases, the J end lost 9 bases, and 8 bases lay between the germline ends. Germline values: CDR1 LGHNA, CDR2 YNFKEQ. The CDR3 spells CASSQRGGEQFF. In DNA form, the CDR3 reads TGTGCCAGCAGCCAACGAGGGGGTGAGCAGTTCTTC.